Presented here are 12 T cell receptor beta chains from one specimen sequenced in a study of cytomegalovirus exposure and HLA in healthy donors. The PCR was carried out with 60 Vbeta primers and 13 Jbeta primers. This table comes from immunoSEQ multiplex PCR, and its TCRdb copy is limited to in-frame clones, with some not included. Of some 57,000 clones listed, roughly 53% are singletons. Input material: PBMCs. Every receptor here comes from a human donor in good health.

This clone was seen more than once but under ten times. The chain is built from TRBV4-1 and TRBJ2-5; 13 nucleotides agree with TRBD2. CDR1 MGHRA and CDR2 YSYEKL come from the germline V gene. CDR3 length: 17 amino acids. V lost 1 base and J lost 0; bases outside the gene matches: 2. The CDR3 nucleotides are TGCGCCAGCAGCCAAGTACTAGCGGGGGGGTACCAAGAGACCCAGTACTTC. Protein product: CASSQVLAGGYQETQYF.

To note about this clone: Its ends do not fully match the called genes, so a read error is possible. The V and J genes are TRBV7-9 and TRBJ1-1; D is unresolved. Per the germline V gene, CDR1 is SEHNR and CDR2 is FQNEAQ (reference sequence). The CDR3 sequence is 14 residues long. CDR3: CSSSFSRSNTEAFF. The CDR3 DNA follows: TGTTCCAGCAGCTTCTCTCGGTCGAACACTGAAGCTTTCTTT.

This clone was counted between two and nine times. The CDR3 spells CASSKAYGRGLCTDTQYF. The DNA for the CDR3 is TGTGCCAGCAGCAAAGCTTATGGCAGGGGGCTTTGCACAGATACGCAGTATTTT. This chain links TRBV21-1 with TRBJ2-3; the DNA was not compared with TRBD1, the D call given in the table. TRBV21-1 is a documented pseudogene. CDR3 length: 18 amino acids.

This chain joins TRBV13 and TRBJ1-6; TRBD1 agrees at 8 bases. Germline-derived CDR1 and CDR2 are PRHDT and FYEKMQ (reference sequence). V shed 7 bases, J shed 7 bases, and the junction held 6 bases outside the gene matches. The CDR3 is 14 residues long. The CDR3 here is CASTGQGKNSPLHF. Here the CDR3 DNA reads TGTGCCAGCACAGGACAGGGAAAGAATTCACCCCTCCACTTT.

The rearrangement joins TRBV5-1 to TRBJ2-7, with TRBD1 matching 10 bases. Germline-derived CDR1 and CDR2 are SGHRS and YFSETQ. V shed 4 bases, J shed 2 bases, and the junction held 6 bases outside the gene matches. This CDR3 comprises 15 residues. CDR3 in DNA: TGCGCCAGCAGCCCGGGGACAGGGGATACCTACGAGCAGTACTTC. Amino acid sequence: CASSPGTGDTYEQYF.

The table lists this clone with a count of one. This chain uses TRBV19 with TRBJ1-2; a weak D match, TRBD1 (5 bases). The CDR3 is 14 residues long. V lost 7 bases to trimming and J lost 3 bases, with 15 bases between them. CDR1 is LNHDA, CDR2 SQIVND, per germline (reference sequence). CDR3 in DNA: TGTGCCAGTATCCCGCGGGGACCCTACTATGGCTACACCTTC. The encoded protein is CASIPRGPYYGYTF.

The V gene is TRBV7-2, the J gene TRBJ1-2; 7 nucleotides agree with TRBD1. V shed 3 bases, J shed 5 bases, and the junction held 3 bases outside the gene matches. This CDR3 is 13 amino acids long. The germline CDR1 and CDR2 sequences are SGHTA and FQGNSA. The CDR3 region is CASSFTGVYGYTF. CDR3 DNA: TGTGCCAGCAGCTTTACAGGGGTGTATGGCTACACCTTC. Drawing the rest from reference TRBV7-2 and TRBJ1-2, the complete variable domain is GAGVSQSPSNKVTEKGKDVELRCDPISGHTALYWYRQSLGQGLEFLIYFQGNSAPDKSGLPSDRFSAERTGGSVSTLTIQRTQQEDSAVYLCASSFTGVYGYTFGSGTRLTVV.

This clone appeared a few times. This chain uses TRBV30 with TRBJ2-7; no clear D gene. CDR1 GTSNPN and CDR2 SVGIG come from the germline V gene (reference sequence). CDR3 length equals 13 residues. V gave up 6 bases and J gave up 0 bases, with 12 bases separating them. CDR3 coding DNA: TGTGCCTGCTCGGGTTCTAGCTCCTACGAGCAGTACTTC. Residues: CACSGSSSYEQYF.

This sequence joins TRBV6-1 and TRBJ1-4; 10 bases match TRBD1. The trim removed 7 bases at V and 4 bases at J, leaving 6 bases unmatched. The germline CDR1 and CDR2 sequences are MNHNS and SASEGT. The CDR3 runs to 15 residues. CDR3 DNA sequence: TGTGCCAGCACTCCACGGACAGGGGGTAATGAAAAACTGTTTTTT. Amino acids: CASTPRTGGNEKLFF.

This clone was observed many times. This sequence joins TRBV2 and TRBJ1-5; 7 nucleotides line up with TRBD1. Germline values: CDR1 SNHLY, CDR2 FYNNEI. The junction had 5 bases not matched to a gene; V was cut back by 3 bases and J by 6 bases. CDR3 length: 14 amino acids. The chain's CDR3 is CASSDKAGGQPQHF. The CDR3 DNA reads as TGTGCCAGCAGTGATAAGGCAGGGGGTCAGCCCCAGCATTTT.

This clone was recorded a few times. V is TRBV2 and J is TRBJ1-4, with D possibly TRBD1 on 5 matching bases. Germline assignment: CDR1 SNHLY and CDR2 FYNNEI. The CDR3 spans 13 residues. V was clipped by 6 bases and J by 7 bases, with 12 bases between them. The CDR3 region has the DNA TGTGCCAGCAGGCGGGGGTTGGGTGAAAAACTGTTTTTT. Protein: CASRRGLGEKLFF.

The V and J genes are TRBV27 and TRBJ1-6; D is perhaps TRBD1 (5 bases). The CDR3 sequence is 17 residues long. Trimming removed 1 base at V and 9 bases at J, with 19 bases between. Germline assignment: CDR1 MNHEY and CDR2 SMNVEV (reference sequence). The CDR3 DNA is TGTGCCAGCAGTTTATTAGGGGCGGCCACCTGGGGTTCACCCCTCCACTTT. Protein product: CASSLLGAATWGSPLHF.